One and the same sample provided the 29 T cell receptor beta chains below, sequenced in a study of cytomegalovirus exposure and HLA in healthy donors. The PCR had 60 Vbeta and 13 Jbeta primers. Measured with immunoSEQ multiplex PCR; TCRdb has only the in-frame clones, and not every one. The sample holds about 140,000 clones; around 81% are singletons and the top ten take 2% to 2.5%. The specimen was PBMCs. Receptor source: a man between 45 and 60 years old in good health and CMV-seronegative.

This clone was observed once. The J gene is TRBJ2-7, the V gene TRBV27; 13 nucleotides match TRBD2. Unmatched junction bases numbered 6, after V lost 5 bases and J lost 2 bases. Germline V lookup: CDR1 MNHEY, CDR2 SMNVEV (reference sequence). This CDR3 region has 16 residues. The CDR3 DNA follows: TGTGCCAGCAGTCCGGTACTAGCGGGAGGGCCCTACGAGCAGTACTTC. This gives the protein CASSPVLAGGPYEQYF.

This clone was found a few times. The V call is TRBV6-4, the J call TRBJ1-2, with D possibly being TRBD1 (6 bases). The V and J ends lost 2 bases and 5 bases respectively, with 15 bases between them. The length of the CDR3 is 15 residues. Per the germline V gene, CDR1 is MRHNA and CDR2 is SNTAGT. CDR3 region: CASSDKAGQLYGYTF. The CDR3 DNA is TGTGCCAGCAGTGACAAAGCTGGACAGCTTTATGGCTACACCTTC.

This clone has only one observation. V and J are TRBV6-5 and TRBJ2-2; TRBD1 aligns across 9 bases. The CDR3 is 15 amino acids. V shed 7 bases, J shed 6 bases, and the junction held 9 bases outside the gene matches. Per germline, CDR1 MNHEY and CDR2 SVGAGI. CDR3 DNA: TGTGCCAGCACCACTGAAACAGGGGGCCCCGGGGAGCTGTTTTTT. It translates to CASTTETGGPGELFF.

This clone was observed a handful of times. The chain uses TRBV7-9 and TRBJ2-7; 11 nucleotides line up with TRBD2. The CDR3 loop spans 16 amino acids. Germline V gene sequence: CDR1 SEHNR, CDR2 FQNEAQ (reference sequence). Unmatched junction bases numbered 7, after V lost 0 bases and J lost 6 bases. The CDR3 loop is CASSLAGSGRAGEQYF. In nucleotides, the CDR3 is TGTGCCAGCAGCTTAGCGGGTAGCGGGAGGGCCGGCGAGCAGTACTTC.

This clone was seen only once. This chain connects TRBV6-1 to TRBJ1-5; D is possibly TRBD1 (5 bases). Trimming took 4 bases from V and 3 from J, leaving 13 bases between them. CDR1 is MNHNS and CDR2 is SASEGT in the germline V gene. The CDR3 is 15 amino acids. CDR3 region: CASSGGEGHNQPQHF. In nucleotides, the CDR3 is TGTGCCAGCAGTGGGGGGGAGGGGCACAATCAGCCCCAGCATTTT.

Here the CDR3 DNA reads TGTGCCAGCAGCACCCGACAGGGGGGAACCGGGGAGCTGTTTTTT. Its protein is CASSTRQGGTGELFF. The rearrangement uses TRBV7-2 and TRBJ2-2, with 9 bases lining up with TRBD1. The CDR3 spans 15 residues. Germline V gives CDR1 SGHTA, CDR2 FQGNSA. The V gene end was trimmed by 5 bases and the J gene end by 5 bases; junction bases not matched to a gene: 6. Full variable domain (outside the CDR3, taken from reference TRBV7-2 and TRBJ2-2): GAGVSQSPSNKVTEKGKDVELRCDPISGHTALYWYRQSLGQGLEFLIYFQGNSAPDKSGLPSDRFSAERTGGSVSTLTIQRTQQEDSAVYLCASSTRQGGTGELFFGEGSRLTVL.

V gene TRBV5-6 combines with J gene TRBJ1-2; D not resolved. The germline V and J ends were trimmed by 0 bases and 3 bases, with 6 bases remaining between them. Germline values: CDR1 SGHDT, CDR2 YYEEEE. The CDR3 covers 13 residues. This CDR3 is CASSLGEDYGYTF. The CDR3 DNA reads as TGTGCCAGCAGCTTGGGGGAGGACTATGGCTACACCTTC.

This clone was detected only a few times. The chain is built from TRBV7-6 and TRBJ1-4; D is uncertain. This CDR3 comprises 18 residues. Trimming pared 0 bases from V and 5 bases from J, leaving 19 bases between. CDR1 SGHVS and CDR2 FNYEAQ come from the germline V gene. As DNA, the CDR3 is TGTGCCAGCAGCTTAGCCCGAGGTCCGGCGGACTGGAATGAAAAACTGTTTTTT. Its protein product is CASSLARGPADWNEKLFF.

V and J are TRBV29-1 and TRBJ1-1; 9 bases agree with TRBD1. After removal of 7 bases from V and 0 bases from J, the junction contained 3 bases not matched to a gene. The CDR3 runs 13 residues. Germline CDR1 is SQVTM and CDR2 is ANQGSEA. The CDR3 is CSGGQGMNTEAFF. The CDR3 DNA reads TGCAGCGGGGGACAGGGTATGAACACTGAAGCTTTCTTT.

CDR3 loop: CASRSQTGTDEQYF. CDR3 bases: TGTGCCAGTAGATCTCAAACAGGGACGGACGAGCAGTACTTC. The chain uses TRBV19 and TRBJ2-7; weak D call: TRBD1 (6 bases). The CDR3 extends over 14 amino acids. From germline, CDR1 is LNHDA and CDR2 SQIVND (reference sequence). Trimming removed 6 bases from V and 5 bases from J, with 17 bases in between. The whole variable domain, filled in from reference TRBV19 and TRBJ2-7, reads DGGITQSPKYLFRKEGQNVTLSCEQNLNHDAMYWYRQDPGQGLRLIYYSQIVNDFQKGDIAEGYSVSREKKESFPLTVTSAQKNPTAFYLCASRSQTGTDEQYFGPGTRLTVT.

The chain links TRBV5-6 to TRBJ2-3; 8 nucleotides align to TRBD2. CDR1 is SGHDT and CDR2 is YYEEEE in the germline V gene. The length of the CDR3 is 15 residues. Losses at the gene ends were 2 bases for V and 1 base for J; bases not matched to a gene: 3. CDR3 DNA sequence: TGTGCCAGCAGCTTAGGGCGGGGGGGCACAGATACGCAGTATTTT. Amino acid sequence: CASSLGRGGTDTQYF.

This clone was observed a few times. The rearrangement uses TRBV5-5 and TRBJ1-5; weak D call: TRBD1 (5 bases). V was trimmed by 0 bases and J by 2 bases, leaving 12 bases between them. The CDR3 covers 16 residues. CDR1 and CDR2 (germline): SGHKS, YYEKEE (reference sequence). The CDR3 region has the DNA TGTGCCAGCAGCTTGGGAGCCTTAGGGGGCAATCAGCCCCAGCATTTT. Encoded protein: CASSLGALGGNQPQHF.

The rearrangement uses TRBV5-6 and TRBJ2-7; TRBD1 aligns across 7 bases. Trimming cost V 6 bases and J 7 bases; bases outside gene matches: 13. This CDR3 contains 14 residues. Germline values: CDR1 SGHDT, CDR2 YYEEEE. CDR3 in DNA: TGTGCCAGCACCCCGACAGGGACCATGGGGGAGCAGTACTTC. Amino acid sequence: CASTPTGTMGEQYF.

The CDR3 DNA is TGCGCCAGCAGCTGGGGAGTCCTAGCGGGGGAGAACACCGGGGAGCTGTTTTTT. Its protein is CASSWGVLAGENTGELFF. This chain connects TRBV5-1 to TRBJ2-2; 10 nucleotides match TRBD2. This CDR3 spans 18 amino acids. V dropped 3 bases and J dropped 1; count of bases not matched to a gene: 9. Germline V CDR1 and CDR2: SGHRS, YFSETQ. The whole variable domain, filled in from reference TRBV5-1 and TRBJ2-2, reads KAGVTQTPRYLIKTRGQQVTLSCSPISGHRSVSWYQQTPGQGLQFLFEYFSETQRNKGNFPGRFSGRQFSNSRSEMNVSTLELGDSALYLCASSWGVLAGENTGELFFGEGSRLTVL.

This clone was observed once. The rearrangement joins TRBV6-1 to TRBJ1-1; weak D call: TRBD1 (6 bases). The V gene's germline CDR1 is MNHNS and CDR2 SASEGT. CDR3 length: 14 residues. V shed 6 bases and J shed 1 base, with 12 bases lying between them. CDR3 bases: TGTGCCAGCAGGGCAGGGGCCACGAACACTGAAGCTTTCTTT. Residues: CASRAGATNTEAFF.

The chain uses TRBV19 and TRBJ1-2; 11 bases line up with TRBD1. Germline-derived CDR1 and CDR2 are LNHDA and SQIVND (reference sequence). V lost 8 bases to trimming and J lost 4 bases; unmatched junction nucleotides: 9. The CDR3 is made up of 15 amino acids. The CDR3 coding sequence is TGTGCCAGTCAAATTGGGACAGGGGGGACCTATGGCTACACCTTC. Translation gives CASQIGTGGTYGYTF.

This clone was seen more than once but under ten times. The chain has TRBV28 and TRBJ2-7; a weak D match, TRBD2 (6 bases). V lost 7 bases and J 3 bases, leaving 16 bases between the germline ends. The CDR3 runs 14 residues. Germline lookup yields CDR1 MDHEN and CDR2 SYDVKM. The CDR3 coding sequence is TGTGCCAGCAATTCGGGCGGGATCTACTACGAGCAGTACTTC. This sequence encodes CASNSGGIYYEQYF.

As DNA, the CDR3 is TGCGCCAGCAGCTTAGAGGATAGCTCCTACAATGAGCAGTTCTTC. This sequence encodes CASSLEDSSYNEQFF. The V call is TRBV5-1, the J call TRBJ2-1; D is unclear. V lost 2 bases and J 0 bases, leaving 9 bases between the germline ends. Germline V gene lookup returns CDR1 SGHRS and CDR2 YFSETQ. This CDR3 has 15 amino acids.

This sequence joins TRBV19 and TRBJ2-5, with TRBD2 identical over 15 bases. The germline CDR1 and CDR2 sequences are LNHDA and SQIVND (reference sequence). CDR3 length: 16 amino acids. V lost 5 bases and J lost 9; bases outside the gene matches: 10. CDR3 in amino acids: CASSAGLAGGGEAQYF. The DNA for the CDR3 is TGTGCCAGTAGTGCGGGACTAGCGGGGGGCGGCGAGGCCCAGTACTTC. Based on the CDR3 plus reference TRBV19 and TRBJ2-5, the full variable domain is DGGITQSPKYLFRKEGQNVTLSCEQNLNHDAMYWYRQDPGQGLRLIYYSQIVNDFQKGDIAEGYSVSREKKESFPLTVTSAQKNPTAFYLCASSAGLAGGGEAQYFGPGTRLLVL.

The CDR3 coding sequence is TGTGCCTGGAGTCCCCGGGAAGGGGAAGCTTTCTTT. As protein: CAWSPREGEAFF. This rearrangement joins TRBV30 to TRBJ1-1; D unresolved. From germline, CDR1 is GTSNPN and CDR2 SVGIG (reference sequence). V dropped 2 bases and J dropped 8 bases, with 12 bases sitting between them. This CDR3 is 12 amino acids long. Using reference TRBV30 and TRBJ1-1 for the parts outside the CDR3, the full variable domain is SQTIHQWPATLVQPVGSPLSLECTVEGTSNPNLYWYRQAAGRGLQLLFYSVGIGQISSEVPQNLSASRPQDRQFILSSKKLLLSDSGFYLCAWSPREGEAFFGQGTRLTVV.

This chain joins TRBV2 and TRBJ2-7, with 9 nucleotides matching TRBD1. The trim removed 2 bases at V and 4 bases at J, leaving 6 bases unmatched. Germline V gene sequence: CDR1 SNHLY, CDR2 FYNNEI. This CDR3 contains 15 residues. In DNA, the CDR3 is TGTGCCAGCAGTGAAATCCAGGACAGGGGATACGAGCAGTACTTC. Translation gives CASSEIQDRGYEQYF.

Notes on this clone: Relative to the germline gene, one junction end is altered; a read error may explain this. The gene calls are TRBV6-1 and TRBJ2-3, with 8 bases that match TRBD2. In germline, CDR1 is MNHNS, CDR2 SASEGT. The CDR3 loop spans 15 amino acids. CDR3 nucleotides: TGTGCCAGCAATGAAGCGGGAGTTCGGTCAGATACGCAGTATTTT. This encodes CASNEAGVRSDTQYF.

The chain joins TRBV5-1 to TRBJ2-2; TRBD1 agrees at 7 bases. With 0 bases clipped from V and 4 bases from J, the junction kept 15 bases outside the gene matches. The CDR3 spans 19 residues. Germline lookup yields CDR1 SGHRS and CDR2 YFSETQ. DNA of the CDR3: TGCGCCAGCAGCTTGGGCATGACAGGGTTGGGCCCTAGCACCGGGGAGCTGTTTTTT. Translation gives CASSLGMTGLGPSTGELFF.

This sequence joins TRBV5-1 and TRBJ2-1; 9 nucleotides align to TRBD2. Germline values: CDR1 SGHRS, CDR2 YFSETQ. Trimming removed 0 bases from V and 8 bases from J; junction bases left unmatched: 9. This CDR3 has 16 residues. CDR3 sequence reads: CASSLASGNGGYEQFF. CDR3 in DNA: TGCGCCAGCAGCTTGGCTAGCGGGAATGGGGGGTATGAGCAGTTCTTC.

V gene TRBV5-5 combines with J gene TRBJ1-1; 9 bases agree with TRBD1. Germline loops: CDR1 SGHKS, CDR2 YYEKEE (reference sequence). V lost 4 bases to trimming and J lost 7 bases; unmatched junction nucleotides: 11. CDR3 length: 15 residues. In DNA form, the CDR3 reads TGTGCCAGCAGCCCAGGACAGGGGCGCGACATTGAAGCTTTCTTT. This codes for CASSPGQGRDIEAFF.

The chain uses TRBV11-2 and TRBJ2-7; D ambiguous. Germline CDR1 and CDR2: SGHAT and FQNNGV. Trimming pared 1 base from V and 3 bases from J, leaving 13 bases between. The CDR3 length is 15 residues. This chain's CDR3 is CASSLGRSLGYEQYF. In DNA, the CDR3 is TGTGCCAGCAGCTTAGGAAGAAGCCTCGGCTACGAGCAGTACTTC.

The chain joins TRBV7-3 to TRBJ1-1, with 12 bases that match TRBD1. With V trimmed by 5 bases and J by 0 bases, 7 bases remained unmatched. CDR3 length: 17 amino acids. From germline, CDR1 is SGHTA and CDR2 FQGTGA. The CDR3 coding sequence is TGTGCCAGCAGCCAAGTAGGGACAGGGGGCTTGAACACTGAAGCTTTCTTT. It specifies CASSQVGTGGLNTEAFF.

This chain connects TRBV6-1 to TRBJ1-2; D gene uncertain. The length of the CDR3 is 12 residues. Germline values: CDR1 MNHNS, CDR2 SASEGT. Trimming removed 3 bases from V and 6 bases from J, with 8 bases in between. CDR3 DNA sequence: TGTGCCAGCAGTGAGGACTTGGATGGCTACACCTTC. Its translation is CASSEDLDGYTF.

Points on this clone: The junction does not match germline at one end; this may be a read error. This sequence joins TRBV5-1 and TRBJ1-2, with D possibly matching TRBD1 (5 bases). CDR3 length: 12 amino acids. Germline CDR1 and CDR2: SGHRS and YFSETQ. CDR3 nucleotides: TGCGCCAGCAGCTCGTCCGGGACGGGGGGAGCCTTC. Protein product: CASSSSGTGGAF.